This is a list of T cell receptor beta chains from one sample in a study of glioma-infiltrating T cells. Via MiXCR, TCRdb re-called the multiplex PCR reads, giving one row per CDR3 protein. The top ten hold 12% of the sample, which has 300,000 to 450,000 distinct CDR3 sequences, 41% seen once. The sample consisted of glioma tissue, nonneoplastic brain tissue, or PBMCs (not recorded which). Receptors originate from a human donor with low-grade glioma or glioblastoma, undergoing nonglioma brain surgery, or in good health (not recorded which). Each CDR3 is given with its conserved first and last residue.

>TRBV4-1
CASSQARTSGSRVQFF
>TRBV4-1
CASSLGTFRTDTQYF
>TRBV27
CASTRTGSSYNEQFF
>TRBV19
CASSIVGGQRGEQYF
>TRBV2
CASSGGRGNQPQHF
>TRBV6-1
CASSEPVPYEQYF
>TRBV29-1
CSVARTSRSDEQFF
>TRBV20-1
CSARTADIPQHF
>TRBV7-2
CASSLALGLAVYNEQFF
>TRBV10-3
CAISEGGRGYGYTF
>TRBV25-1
CATETRGDF
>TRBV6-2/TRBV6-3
CASSDPADRDGYTF
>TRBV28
CASSSIRGTGYNEQFF
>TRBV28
CASTGQGPYEQYF
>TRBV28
CASSPLERESTDTQYF
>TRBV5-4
CASSASGTSGGITYEQYF
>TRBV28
CASSYLWGQGIYGYTF
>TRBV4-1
CASSPDRDLYGYTF
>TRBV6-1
CASRGRGSSYNEQFF
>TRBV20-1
CSARDPGGPDYGYTF
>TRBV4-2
CASSQDRGLAGDNEQFF
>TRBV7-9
CASSLGSLGNQPQHF
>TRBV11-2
CASSTGGYTQYF
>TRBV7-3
CASSSGLAAGTDTQYF
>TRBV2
CASSEDLEGLHTDTQYF
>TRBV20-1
CSTPNRGVEQFF
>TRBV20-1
CSAPGLAGGETQYF
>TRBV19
CASSTNRGNTEAFF
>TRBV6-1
CASTARTGSFNSPLHF
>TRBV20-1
CSARVTGTYLNNSPLHF
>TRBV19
CATRIGTNTEAFF
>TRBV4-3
CASSQEGTGGANVLTF
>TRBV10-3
CATRLAETDTQYF
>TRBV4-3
CASSQEMRDQPQHF
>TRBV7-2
CASSRRGGRQETQYF
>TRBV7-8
CASSVVQGATDTQYF
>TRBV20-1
CSAGGPNKDYEQYF
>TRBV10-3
CAISEVAGTYNEQFF
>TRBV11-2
CASSPVRGTLANTGELFF
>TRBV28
CASSGASSSTDTQYF
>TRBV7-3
CASSFRRGTEAFF
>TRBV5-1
CASSTGLAASTGELFF
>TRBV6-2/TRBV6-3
CASSYSTVAGSYEQYF
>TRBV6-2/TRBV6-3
CASSYLGLAGGYEQYF
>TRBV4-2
CASSLGSGRGSYNEQFF
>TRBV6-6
CAISGETSATGTQYF
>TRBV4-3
CASSQAQTYGYTF
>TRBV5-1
CASSYRGGYSTDTQYF
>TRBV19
CASSSRGMVSSYEQYF
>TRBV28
CASSPYSGRTDTQYF
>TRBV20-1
CSRESPNTEAFF
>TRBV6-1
CASSDVAPWAGIRYEQYF
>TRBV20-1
CSASRTQGATYEQYF
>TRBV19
CASSHGTGGAYNEQFF
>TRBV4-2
CASSQEPSYAGELFF
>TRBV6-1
CATHVGLYSNQPQHF
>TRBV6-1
CASRAGGRTDTQYF
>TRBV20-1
CSASVYRANSPLHF
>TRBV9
CASSVGGDGGYGYTF